This T cell receptor beta chain was recovered during a study of cytomegalovirus exposure and HLA in healthy donors. The data were produced by immunoSEQ multiplex PCR, yet TCRdb's version contains in-frame clones alone and is incomplete. The sample records a few hundred thousand clones, about 90% being singletons. This CDR3 spans 14 amino acids. V gave up 2 bases and J gave up 6 bases, with 13 bases separating them. Per germline, CDR1 LGHNA and CDR2 YSLEER. Sequencing was performed on PBMCs. The receptor comes from a woman in her thirties in good health and CMV-seronegative. The chain has TRBV4-3 and TRBJ1-1, with a weak D call TRBD1 (5 bases). In nucleotides, the CDR3 is TGCGCCAGCAGCCAACCTGGATTGGGGGCTGAAGCTTTCTTT. Residues: CASSQPGLGAEAFF.